Presented here are 20 T cell receptor beta chains from one specimen sequenced in a study of beta chain features in type 1 diabetes. Of the isolated RNA, all was reverse transcribed, and so the sequenced material was expressed TCRB transcripts. Clones were read by immunoSEQ multiplex PCR, and TCRdb kept only the in-frame ones, dropping some. The sample consists of about 200,000 clones, under 13% of them appearing once. Sequencing used central memory CD4+ T cells from blood. Every receptor here comes from a man aged 18-30 years in good health.

The J gene is TRBJ2-7, the V gene TRBV7-2; D remains ambiguous. Between the trimmed V and J ends, which lost 1 base and 2 bases, there was a span of 12 bases. Germline V lookup: CDR1 SGHTA, CDR2 FQGNSA. The CDR3 consists of 15 residues. CDR3 in DNA: TGTGCCAGCAGCTTAGAAGGAGTCGGCCCCTACGAGCAGTACTTC. The encoded protein is CASSLEGVGPYEQYF.

This clone was recorded many times. This chain connects TRBV27 to TRBJ2-3; D is unclear. The CDR3 is made up of 14 amino acids. Trimming took 5 bases from V and 6 from J, leaving 15 bases between them. Germline CDR1 and CDR2: MNHEY and SMNVEV (reference sequence). The CDR3 reads CASSLRRQLDTQYF. CDR3 DNA sequence: TGTGCCAGCAGTCTGAGACGGCAGTTGGATACGCAGTATTTT.

The chain combines TRBV6-6 with TRBJ2-1; TRBD2 matches at 7 bases. Per germline, CDR1 MNHNY and CDR2 SVGAGI (reference sequence). V lost 6 bases to trimming and J lost 0 bases; unmatched junction nucleotides: 5. This CDR3 has 15 amino acids. The DNA for the CDR3 is TGTGCCAGCAGCTTAAGCGGGACCTCCTACAATGAGCAGTTCTTC. This encodes CASSLSGTSYNEQFF.

The rearrangement joins TRBV30 to TRBJ2-2; 11 nucleotides line up with TRBD2. The V gene end was trimmed by 0 bases and the J gene end by 10 bases; junction bases not matched to a gene: 4. Germline V gene data show CDR1 as GTSNPN and CDR2 as SVGIG (reference sequence). The CDR3 extends over 14 amino acids. The CDR3 DNA follows: TGTGCCTGGAGTGTACTAGCGGGAGTTCCGGAGCTGTTTTTT. It translates to CAWSVLAGVPELFF.

The rearrangement joins TRBV4-1 to TRBJ2-7; no definite D call. CDR1 is MGHRA and CDR2 is YSYEKL in the germline V gene. CDR3 length: 14 residues. V lost 2 bases and J lost 4, with 12 bases in between. CDR3 nucleotides: TGCGCCAGCAGCCAAATACAACAGCAATACGAGCAGTACTTC. This encodes CASSQIQQQYEQYF.

This clone was observed a handful of times. The rearrangement links TRBV20-1 to TRBJ2-5; D gene unclear. V gave up 6 bases and J gave up 5 bases, with 7 bases separating them. Germline V gives CDR1 DFQATT, CDR2 SNEGSKA (reference sequence). This CDR3 is built from 10 residues. The CDR3 region is CSATRETQYF. The CDR3 bases are TGCAGTGCAACCCGGGAGACCCAGTACTTC.

This clone was seen at least ten times. This may stem from a read error, because a much larger clone lies one nucleotide away. The identical CDR3 is also encoded by other nucleotide sequences in the sample. The genes are TRBV6-6 and TRBJ2-5, with D unclear. Trimming shortened V by 2 bases and J by 2 bases, and 0 bases separated the two germline ends. CDR1 and CDR2 from the germline V gene are MNHNY and SVGAGI (reference sequence). CDR3 length: 11 residues. This CDR3 is CASSYQETQYF. CDR3 DNA sequence: TGTGCCAGCAGTTACCAAGAGACCCAGTACTTC.

Concerning this clone itself: This likely stems from a read error, as it lies one base from a far larger clone. The V gene is TRBV7-2, the J gene TRBJ2-3, with 13 bases aligning to TRBD2. Germline V lookup: CDR1 SGHTA, CDR2 FQGNSA. The CDR3 covers 16 residues. The V gene end was trimmed by 4 bases and the J gene end by 2 bases; junction bases not matched to a gene: 3. In nucleotides, the CDR3 is TGTGCCAGCAGCTCGGGACTAGCGGGAAACACAGATACGCAGTATTTT. Protein sequence: CASSSGLAGNTDTQYF.

This clone was seen ten or more times. V and J are TRBV5-4 and TRBJ2-3; 9 nucleotides line up with TRBD1. Germline assignment: CDR1 SGHNT and CDR2 YYREEE (reference sequence). CDR3 length equals 16 residues. The junction had 5 bases not matched to a gene; V was cut back by 0 bases and J by 3 bases. The CDR3 protein is CASSLEGQGVTDTQYF. The CDR3 region has the DNA TGTGCCAGCAGCTTGGAGGGACAGGGAGTGACAGATACGCAGTATTTT.

Comment on this clone: The identical CDR3 is also encoded by other nucleotide sequences in the sample. The rearrangement links TRBV29-1 to TRBJ2-3; 9 bases line up with TRBD1. The CDR3 covers 13 residues. The germline V gene has CDR1 SQVTM and CDR2 ANQGSEA. The V segment lost 7 bases and the J segment 1 base; nucleotides outside the gene matches: 3. The CDR3 spells CSARQGGTDTQYF. The CDR3 DNA sequence: TGCAGCGCTCGACAGGGGGGCACAGATACGCAGTATTTT.

This clone was counted a few times. The J gene is TRBJ2-1, the V gene TRBV4-1; 8 bases agree with TRBD2. The CDR3 length is 17 residues. J lost 4 bases, V lost 3 bases, and 11 bases had no gene match. CDR1 is MGHRA and CDR2 is YSYEKL in the germline V gene. Here the CDR3 reads CASSQGRGLARYNEQFF. In DNA form, the CDR3 reads TGCGCCAGCAGCCAGGGGCGCGGACTAGCACGATACAATGAGCAGTTCTTC.

This clone was recorded a few times. V gene TRBV7-9 combines with J gene TRBJ2-7; TRBD1 is a possible D gene (5 bases). Trimming cost V 2 bases and J 3 bases, with 17 bases left between them. Germline lookup yields CDR1 SEHNR and CDR2 FQNEAQ (reference sequence). The CDR3 has 16 amino acids. The CDR3 DNA follows: TGTGCCAGCAGCTTACCCGATGACAGCCTGTTCTACGAGCAGTACTTC. Translation gives CASSLPDDSLFYEQYF.

This clone has more than one count but fewer than ten. The sample contains more than one DNA sequence encoding this CDR3. The chain is built from TRBV2 and TRBJ1-5; D uncertain. With 0 bases removed from V and 3 bases from J, the gap between germline ends came to 0 bases. The CDR3 is 12 amino acids. Germline V gene data show CDR1 as SNHLY and CDR2 as FYNNEI. This chain's CDR3 is CASSEANQPQHF. The CDR3 nucleotides read TGTGCCAGCAGTGAAGCCAATCAGCCCCAGCATTTT. The whole variable domain, remainder taken from reference TRBV2 and TRBJ1-5, is EPEVTQTPSHQVTQMGQEVILRCVPISNHLYFYWYRQILGQKVEFLVSFYNNEISEKSEIFDDQFSVERPDGSNFTLKIRSTKLEDSAMYFCASSEANQPQHFGDGTRLSIL.

This sequence joins TRBV21-1 and TRBJ2-6. TRBV21-1 is termed a pseudogene. CDR3 length equals 22 residues. The CDR3 bases are TGTGCCAGCAGCAAAGCAGGGGAACTTACTGTTCGGGGATGTTCTGGGGCCAACGTCCTGACTTTC. Translated: CASSKAGELTVRGCSGANVLTF.

The chain joins TRBV9 to TRBJ2-6, with 8 bases aligning to TRBD1. The V segment lost 4 bases and the J segment 4 bases; nucleotides outside the gene matches: 4. The germline V gene has CDR1 SGDLS and CDR2 YYNGEE. CDR3 length: 15 residues. CDR3 coding DNA: TGTGCCAGCAGCCCCCGACAGGGGGGGGCCAACGTCCTGACTTTC. It translates to CASSPRQGGANVLTF.

This clone was found a few times. This chain connects TRBV5-5 to TRBJ2-7; 9 bases agree with TRBD1. The ends lost 4 bases at V and 3 bases at J; junction bases unmatched: 5. Germline V gives CDR1 SGHKS, CDR2 YYEKEE (reference sequence). CDR3 length equals 14 residues. The CDR3 DNA follows: TGTGCCAGCAGCCCAGGACAGGGGTTCTACGAGCAGTACTTC. It yields the protein CASSPGQGFYEQYF.

The V and J genes are TRBV7-9 and TRBJ2-7; perhaps TRBD2 as D (6 bases). This CDR3 is built from 14 residues. CDR1 and CDR2 from the germline V gene are SEHNR and FQNEAQ (reference sequence). V lost 4 bases and J lost 0, with 10 bases in between. Here the CDR3 reads CASSWGVGSYEQYF. The CDR3 DNA is TGTGCCAGCAGCTGGGGGGTCGGCTCCTACGAGCAGTACTTC.

This clone was detected ten times or more. The chain has TRBV7-2 and TRBJ1-2; D not certain. Trimming pared 4 bases from V and 6 bases from J, leaving 15 bases between. Germline V gene sequence: CDR1 SGHTA, CDR2 FQGNSA. The CDR3 has 14 amino acids. Here the CDR3 reads CASSSARSLHGYTF. The CDR3 DNA follows: TGTGCCAGCAGCTCTGCCCGCTCGCTCCATGGCTACACCTTC.

V usage is TRBV5-1 and J usage is TRBJ2-7; D tentatively fits TRBD1 or TRBD2 (5 bases each). CDR1 and CDR2 (germline): SGHRS, YFSETQ. CDR3 size: 15 residues. V was clipped by 6 bases and J by 7 bases, with 23 bases between them. CDR3 coding DNA: TGCGCCAGCACAGGAGTCCTCACCGAGGGGAAAGAGCAGTACTTC. Translation gives CASTGVLTEGKEQYF.

This chain links TRBV6-1 with TRBJ2-3; D is uncertain. V lost 2 bases and J 3 bases, leaving 9 bases between the germline ends. CDR1 is MNHNS and CDR2 is SASEGT in the germline V gene. This CDR3 has 14 amino acids. CDR3 amino acids: CASSERVSTDTQYF. The CDR3, as DNA: TGTGCCAGCAGTGAAAGGGTTTCGACAGATACGCAGTATTTT.